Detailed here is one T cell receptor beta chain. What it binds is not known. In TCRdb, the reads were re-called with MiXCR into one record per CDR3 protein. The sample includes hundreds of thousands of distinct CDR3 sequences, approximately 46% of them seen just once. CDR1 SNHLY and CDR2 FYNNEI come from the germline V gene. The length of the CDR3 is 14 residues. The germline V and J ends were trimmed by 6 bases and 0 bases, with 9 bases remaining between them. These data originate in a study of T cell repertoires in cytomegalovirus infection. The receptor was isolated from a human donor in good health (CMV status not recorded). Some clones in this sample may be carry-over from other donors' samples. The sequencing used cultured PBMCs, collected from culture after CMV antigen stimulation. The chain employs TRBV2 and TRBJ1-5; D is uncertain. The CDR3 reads CASSLTHSNQPQHF. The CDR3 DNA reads TGTGCCAGCAGCCTGACACATAGCAATCAGCCCCAGCATTTT.